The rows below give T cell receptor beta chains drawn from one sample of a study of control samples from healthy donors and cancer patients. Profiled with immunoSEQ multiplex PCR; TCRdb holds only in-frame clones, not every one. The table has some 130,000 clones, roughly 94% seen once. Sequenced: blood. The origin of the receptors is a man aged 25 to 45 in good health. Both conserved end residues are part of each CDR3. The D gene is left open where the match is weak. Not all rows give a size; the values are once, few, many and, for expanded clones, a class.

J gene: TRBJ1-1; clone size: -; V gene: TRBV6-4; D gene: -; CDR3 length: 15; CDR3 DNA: TGTGCCAGCAGTGTTAGTCCTGAGGGGAACACTGAAGCTTTCTTT; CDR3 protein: CASSVSPEGNTEAFF
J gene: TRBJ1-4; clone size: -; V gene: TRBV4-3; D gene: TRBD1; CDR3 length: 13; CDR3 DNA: TGCGCCAGCTCCCGACAGGGGAGGGAAAAACTGTTTTTT; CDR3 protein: CASSRQGREKLFF
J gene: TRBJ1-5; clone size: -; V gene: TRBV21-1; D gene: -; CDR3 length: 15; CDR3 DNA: TGTGCCAGCAGTGGGACAGACAATAGCAATCAGCCCCAGCATTTT; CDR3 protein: CASSGTDNSNQPQHF
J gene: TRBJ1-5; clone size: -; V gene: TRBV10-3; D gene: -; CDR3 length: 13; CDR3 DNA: TGTGCCACCTCCGGGGGACCGTTCCAGCCCCAGCATTTT; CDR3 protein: CATSGGPFQPQHF
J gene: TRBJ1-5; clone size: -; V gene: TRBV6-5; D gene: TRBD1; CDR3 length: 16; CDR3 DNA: TGTGCCAGCAGTTATTTTGGCGGGACAGGGAATCAGCCCCAGCATTTT; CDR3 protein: CASSYFGGTGNQPQHF
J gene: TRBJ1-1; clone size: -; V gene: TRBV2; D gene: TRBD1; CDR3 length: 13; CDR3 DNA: TGTGCCAGCAGTGCTTCCAGGGGGGAGTGGGCTTTCTTT; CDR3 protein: CASSASRGEWAFF
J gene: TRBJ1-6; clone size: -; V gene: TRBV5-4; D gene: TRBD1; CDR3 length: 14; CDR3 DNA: TGTGCCAGCAGCCAAGACAGGGAGAATTCACCCCTCCACTTT; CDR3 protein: CASSQDRENSPLHF
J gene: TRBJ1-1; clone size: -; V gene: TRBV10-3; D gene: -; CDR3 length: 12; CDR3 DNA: TGTGCCATCAGCACCAGACAAATGAAAGCTTTCTTT; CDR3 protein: CAISTRQMKAFF
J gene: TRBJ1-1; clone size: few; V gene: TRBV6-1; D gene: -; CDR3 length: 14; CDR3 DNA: TGTGCCAGCAGTGAAGCGCACGAGAACACTGAAGCTTTCTTT; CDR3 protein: CASSEAHENTEAFF
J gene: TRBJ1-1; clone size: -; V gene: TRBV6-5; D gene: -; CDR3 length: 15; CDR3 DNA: TGTGCCTCTATCCCCCAGGGCAGGTACGCTCCTGAAGCTTTCTTT; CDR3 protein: CASIPQGRYAPEAFF
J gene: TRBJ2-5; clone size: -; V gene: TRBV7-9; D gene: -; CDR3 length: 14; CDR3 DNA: TGTGCCAGCAGCGTCGGGCCCCTCCAAGAGACCCAGTACTTC; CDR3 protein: CASSVGPLQETQYF
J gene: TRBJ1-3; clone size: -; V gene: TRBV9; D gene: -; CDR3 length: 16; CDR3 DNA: TGTGCCAGCAGCCCCGGCGGAGTCTTCTCTGGAAACACCATATATTTT; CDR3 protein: CASSPGGVFSGNTIYF
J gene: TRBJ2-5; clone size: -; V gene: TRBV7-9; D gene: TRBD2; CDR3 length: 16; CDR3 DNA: TGTGCCAGCAGCTTATTTAGCGGGGGGCCGGGAGAGACCCAGTACTTC; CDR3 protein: CASSLFSGGPGETQYF
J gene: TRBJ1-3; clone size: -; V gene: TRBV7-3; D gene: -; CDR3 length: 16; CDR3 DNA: TGTGCCAGCAGTTCCCCGGGCAATAACTCTGGAAACACCATATATTTT; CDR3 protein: CASSSPGNNSGNTIYF
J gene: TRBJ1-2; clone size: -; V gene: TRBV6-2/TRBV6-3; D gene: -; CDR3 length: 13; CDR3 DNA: TGTGCCAGCAGTGCAAGGGCCCCCTATGGCTACACCTTC; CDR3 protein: CASSARAPYGYTF
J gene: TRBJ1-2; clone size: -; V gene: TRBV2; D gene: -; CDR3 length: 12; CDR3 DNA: TGTGCCAGCAGGGCAGCACAGGTCGGCTACACCTTC; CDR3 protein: CASRAAQVGYTF
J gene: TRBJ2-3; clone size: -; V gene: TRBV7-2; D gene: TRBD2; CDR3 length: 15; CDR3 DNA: TGTGCCAGCAGCGCAAGCGGGGGGAGCACAGATACGCAGTATTTT; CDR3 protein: CASSASGGSTDTQYF
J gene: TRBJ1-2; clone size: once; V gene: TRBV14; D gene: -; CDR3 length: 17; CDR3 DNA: TGTGCCAGCAGCCAAGATCTTCGAACGGAAATACACTATGGCTACACCTTC; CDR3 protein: CASSQDLRTEIHYGYTF
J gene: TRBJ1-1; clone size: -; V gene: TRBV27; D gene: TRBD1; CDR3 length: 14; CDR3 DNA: TGTGCCAGCAGGGGGACAGGGATGAACACTGAAGCTTTCTTT; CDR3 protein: CASRGTGMNTEAFF
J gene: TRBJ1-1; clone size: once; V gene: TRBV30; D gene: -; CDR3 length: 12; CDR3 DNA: TGTGCCTGGAGTAGAGGGGAGGCTGAAGCTTTCTTT; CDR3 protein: CAWSRGEAEAFF
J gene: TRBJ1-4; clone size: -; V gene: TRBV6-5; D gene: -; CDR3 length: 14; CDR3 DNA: TGTGCCAGCAGTTATGTGGGGACTAATGAAAAACTGTTTTTT; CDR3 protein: CASSYVGTNEKLFF
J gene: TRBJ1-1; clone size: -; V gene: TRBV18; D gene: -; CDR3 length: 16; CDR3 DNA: TGTGCCAGCTCAGTCAACAAAGGGGCGCGGGACACTGAAGCTTTCTTT; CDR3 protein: CASSVNKGARDTEAFF
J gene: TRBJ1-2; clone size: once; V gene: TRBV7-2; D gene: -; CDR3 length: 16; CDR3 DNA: TGTGCCAGCAGCTCGTCCCCGGTGTCATCAAACTATGGCTACACCTTC; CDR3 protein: CASSSSPVSSNYGYTF
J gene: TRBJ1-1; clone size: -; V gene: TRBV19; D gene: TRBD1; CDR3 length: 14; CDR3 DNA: TGTGCCAGTAGTTTGGGACAGGGAGGGACTGAAGCTTTCTTT; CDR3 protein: CASSLGQGGTEAFF
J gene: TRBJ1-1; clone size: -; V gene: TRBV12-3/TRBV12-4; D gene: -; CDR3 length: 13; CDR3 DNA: TGTGCCAGCAGCCCTACAGGGAACACTGAAGCTTTCTTT; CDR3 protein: CASSPTGNTEAFF
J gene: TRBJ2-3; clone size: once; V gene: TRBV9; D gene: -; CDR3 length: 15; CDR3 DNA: TGTGCCAGCAGCGTATCCGGACGTCCCACAGATACGCAGTATTTT; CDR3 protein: CASSVSGRPTDTQYF
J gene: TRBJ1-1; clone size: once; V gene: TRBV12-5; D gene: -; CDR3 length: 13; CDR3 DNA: TGTGCTAGTGTGCGGGGAGTCAACACTGAAGCTTTCTTT; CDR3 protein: CASVRGVNTEAFF
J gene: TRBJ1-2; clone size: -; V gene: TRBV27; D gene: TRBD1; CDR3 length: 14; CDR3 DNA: TGTGCCAGCAGTTCAGGACAGGGGTTCCATGGCTACACCTTC; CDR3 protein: CASSSGQGFHGYTF
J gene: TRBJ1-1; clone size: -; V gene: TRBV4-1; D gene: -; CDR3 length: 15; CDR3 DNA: TGCGCCAGCAGTCATCCTCCCCGGGAGAACACTGAAGCTTTCTTT; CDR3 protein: CASSHPPRENTEAFF
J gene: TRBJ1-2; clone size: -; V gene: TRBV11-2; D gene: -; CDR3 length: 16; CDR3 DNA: TGTGCCAGCAGCTTAGGGGGACGGGCAGCTAACTATGGCTACACCTTC; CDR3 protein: CASSLGGRAANYGYTF
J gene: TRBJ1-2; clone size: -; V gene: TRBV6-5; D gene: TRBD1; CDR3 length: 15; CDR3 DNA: TGTGCCAGCAGTTACTCGATCACAGGGGGCTATGGCTACACCTTC; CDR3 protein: CASSYSITGGYGYTF
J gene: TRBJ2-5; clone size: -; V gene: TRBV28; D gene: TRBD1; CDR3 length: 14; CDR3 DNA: TGTGCCAGCAGAGGAACAGGGGGCCGGGAGACCCAGTACTTC; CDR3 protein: CASRGTGGRETQYF
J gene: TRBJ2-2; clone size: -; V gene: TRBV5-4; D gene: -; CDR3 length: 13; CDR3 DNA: TGTGCCAGCAGCTCTAAGAATCCCGGGGAGCTGTTTTTT; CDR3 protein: CASSSKNPGELFF
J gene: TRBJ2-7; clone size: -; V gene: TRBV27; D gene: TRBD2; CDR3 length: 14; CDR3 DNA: TGTGCCAGCAGTTTTGAGCGGGGGGGCCGAGAGCAGTACTTC; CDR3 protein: CASSFERGGREQYF
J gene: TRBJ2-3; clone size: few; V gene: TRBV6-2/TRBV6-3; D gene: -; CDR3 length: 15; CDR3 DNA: TGTGCCAGCAGTTACTCTGAAATCGGGACAGATACGCAGTATTTT; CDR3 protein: CASSYSEIGTDTQYF
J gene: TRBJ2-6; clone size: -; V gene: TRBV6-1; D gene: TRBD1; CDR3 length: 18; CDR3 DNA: TGTGCCAGCAGTGAATGGGCAGGGGGCAGCTCTGGGGCCAACGTCCTGACTTTC; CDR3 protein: CASSEWAGGSSGANVLTF
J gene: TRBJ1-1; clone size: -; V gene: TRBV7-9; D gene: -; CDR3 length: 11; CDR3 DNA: TGTGCCAGCAGAACAGGCACTGAAGCTTTCTTT; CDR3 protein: CASRTGTEAFF
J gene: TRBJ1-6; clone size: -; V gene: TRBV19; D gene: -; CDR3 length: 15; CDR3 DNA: TGTGCCAGTATCAATCGGGGCGGACCAAATTCACCCCTCCACTTT; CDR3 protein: CASINRGGPNSPLHF
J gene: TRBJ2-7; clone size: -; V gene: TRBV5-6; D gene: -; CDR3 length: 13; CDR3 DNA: TGTGCCAGCAGCAACGACCAGGCCTACGAGCAGTACTTC; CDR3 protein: CASSNDQAYEQYF
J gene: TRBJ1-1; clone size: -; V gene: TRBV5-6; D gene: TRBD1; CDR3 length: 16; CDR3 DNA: TGTGCCAGCAGCTTGTCGAGGGACAGGGGGCCCCATGAAGCTTTCTTT; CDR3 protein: CASSLSRDRGPHEAFF
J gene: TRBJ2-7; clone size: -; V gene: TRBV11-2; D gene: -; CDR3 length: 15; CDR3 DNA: TGTGCCAGCAGCTTAGATGGGATAGCGGCCTACGAGCAGTACTTC; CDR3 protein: CASSLDGIAAYEQYF
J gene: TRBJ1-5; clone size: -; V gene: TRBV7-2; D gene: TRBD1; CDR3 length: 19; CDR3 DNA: TGTGCCAGCAGCAAAAGGAGAAGTGCCGACAGGGGAGAGAATCAGCCCCAGCATTTT; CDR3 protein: CASSKRRSADRGENQPQHF
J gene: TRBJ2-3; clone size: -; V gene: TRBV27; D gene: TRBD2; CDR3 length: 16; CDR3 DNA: TGTGCCAGCAGTTTCGGACTAGCGGGGGGCGTAGATACGCAGTATTTT; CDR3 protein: CASSFGLAGGVDTQYF
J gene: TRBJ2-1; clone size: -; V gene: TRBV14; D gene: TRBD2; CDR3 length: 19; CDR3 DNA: TGTGCCAGCAGCCAAGAGGGGGGGCTAGCGGGGACCTACTACAATGAGCAGTTCTTC; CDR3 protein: CASSQEGGLAGTYYNEQFF
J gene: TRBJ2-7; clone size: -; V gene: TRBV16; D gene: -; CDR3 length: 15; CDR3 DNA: TGTGCCAGCAGCCAATCTATGACCAGATCCTACGAGCAGTACTTC; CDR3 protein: CASSQSMTRSYEQYF
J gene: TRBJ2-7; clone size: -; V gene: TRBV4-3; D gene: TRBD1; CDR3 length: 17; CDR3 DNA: TGCGCCAGCAGCCATTCTTTCGGACAGGAGAGCTCCTACGAGCAGTACTTC; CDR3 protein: CASSHSFGQESSYEQYF
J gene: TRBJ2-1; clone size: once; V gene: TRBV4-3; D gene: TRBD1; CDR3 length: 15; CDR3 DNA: TGCGCCAGCAGCCAAGACGGGACAGGGTACAATGAGCAGTTCTTC; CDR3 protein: CASSQDGTGYNEQFF
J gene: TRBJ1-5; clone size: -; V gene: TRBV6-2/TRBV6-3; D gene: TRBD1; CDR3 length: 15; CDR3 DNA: TGTGCCAGCAGTCCGCAGGGGGGGAGCAATCAGCCCCAGCATTTT; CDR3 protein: CASSPQGGSNQPQHF
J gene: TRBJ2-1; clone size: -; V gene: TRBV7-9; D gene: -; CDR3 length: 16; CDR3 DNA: TGTGCCAGCAGCACCCTAGCCTCTGGTTTTTACAATGAGCAGTTCTTC; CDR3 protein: CASSTLASGFYNEQFF
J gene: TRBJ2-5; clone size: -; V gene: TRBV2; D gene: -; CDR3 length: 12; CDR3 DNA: TGTGCCAGCGGGGGGCAGCGGGAGACCCAGTACTTC; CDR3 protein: CASGGQRETQYF
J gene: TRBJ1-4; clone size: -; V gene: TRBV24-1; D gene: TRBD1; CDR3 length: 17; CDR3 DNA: TGTGCCACCAGTGATTGGCGGGACAGAACAACTAATGAAAAACTGTTTTTT; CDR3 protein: CATSDWRDRTTNEKLFF
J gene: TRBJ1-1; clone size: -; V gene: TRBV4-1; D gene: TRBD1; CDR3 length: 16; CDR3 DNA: TGCGCCAGCAGCCATTTTTCCGGGACAGATAACACTGAAGCTTTCTTT; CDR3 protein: CASSHFSGTDNTEAFF
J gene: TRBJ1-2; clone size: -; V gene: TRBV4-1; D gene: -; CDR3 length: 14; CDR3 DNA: TGCGCCAGCAGCCAAGAAACAGGGAACTATGGCTACACCTTC; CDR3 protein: CASSQETGNYGYTF
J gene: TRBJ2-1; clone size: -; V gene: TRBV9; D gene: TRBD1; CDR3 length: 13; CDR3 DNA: TGTGCCAGCAGCCGAATCGCAGGGGGCCATCTGTTCTTC; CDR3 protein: CASSRIAGGHLFF
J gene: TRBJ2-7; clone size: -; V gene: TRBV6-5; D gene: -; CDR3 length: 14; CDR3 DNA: TGTGCCAGCAGCTACGGGCCGGGCCGAGACGAGCAGTACTTC; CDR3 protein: CASSYGPGRDEQYF
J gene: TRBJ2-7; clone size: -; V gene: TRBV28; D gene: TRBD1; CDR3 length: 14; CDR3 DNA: TGTGCCATCGGTACAGGGGGTGGGTCCGCGGAGCAGTACTTC; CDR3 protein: CAIGTGGGSAEQYF
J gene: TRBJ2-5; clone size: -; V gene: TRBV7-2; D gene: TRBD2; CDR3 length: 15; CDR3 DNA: TGTGCCAGCAGCCACGGGACTAGCGGGGATAAGACCCAGTACTTC; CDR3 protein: CASSHGTSGDKTQYF
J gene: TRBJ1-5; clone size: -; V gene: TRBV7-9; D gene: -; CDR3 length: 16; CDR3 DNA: TGTGCCAGCAGCTCGGCCGGGGTATATAGCAATCAGCCCCAGCATTTT; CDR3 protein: CASSSAGVYSNQPQHF
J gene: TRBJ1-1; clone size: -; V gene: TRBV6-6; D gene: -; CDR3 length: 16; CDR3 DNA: TGTGCCAGCAGTAAGGAGAGATTCGCCATGAACACTGAAGCTTTCTTT; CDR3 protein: CASSKERFAMNTEAFF
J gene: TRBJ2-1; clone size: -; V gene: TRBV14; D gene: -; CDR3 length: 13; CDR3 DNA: TGTGCCAGCAGCCCCGACTTGATCAATGAGCAGTTCTTC; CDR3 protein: CASSPDLINEQFF